This TCR beta chain emerged from a study of cytomegalovirus exposure and HLA in healthy donors. Study context: Across a few hundred genotyped donors, 81% landed in the Caucasian-associated ancestry cluster. Study-wide results and caveats: HLA allele associations emerged for around 15,000 TCR beta sequences in a later analysis, at 0.05 false discovery rate. Accounts indicate the classifier identified cytomegalovirus status with strong specificity and sensitivity. Presence/absence analyses assumed roughly uniform sequencing depth across donors.

The primer mix had 60 Vbeta and 13 Jbeta primers. Assay: immunoSEQ multiplex PCR; the TCRdb copy retains only in-frame clones and omits some. The repertoire has some 130,000 clones, approximately 80% of them found once; the top ten carry 3.1%. Comments on this clone: Its antigen is still unknown.

Trimming pared 3 bases from V and 5 bases from J, leaving 8 bases between. In germline, CDR1 is GTSNPN, CDR2 SVGIG (reference sequence). This CDR3 spans 13 amino acids. This sequence was found in a man aged 35 to 55 in good health and CMV-seronegative. V is TRBV30 and J is TRBJ1-6; D is perhaps TRBD1 (5 bases). Material for sequencing was PBMCs. CDR3 sequence (DNA): TGTGCCTGGAGCACAGGAGATAATTCACCCCTCCACTTT. Translating it yields CAWSTGDNSPLHF.